A single sample gave rise to the 19 T cell receptor beta chains below, sequenced in a study of CD8 T cells in ankylosing spondylitis (dated by TCRdb to about 2017). The research as a whole found: Blood from ankylosing spondylitis patients appeared to be characterized by a TCR beta motif composed of about eight highly homologous amino acid variants.

These receptors' targets are unknown. The receptor library was made with 5' RACE. TCRdb shows the sequencer as Illumina HiSeq 2500. In-frame beta chains were kept once TCRdb had trimmed the public reads at Q25 with fastp and called clones with MiXCR. Rows merge per CDR3 protein into single entries with the most common DNA and genes. In this sample the table shows 650,000 to 800,000 distinct CDR3 sequences, roughly 20% of which occur a single time. The biggest ten clones account for around 19% of the sample. Sequenced: blood, either unsorted or a sorted T cell fraction (not recorded which). The receptors come from a male donor with ankylosing spondylitis.

Only a few counts were recorded for this clonotype. The gene calls are TRBV7-2 and TRBJ1-6, with 8 bases fitting TRBD1. The germline gives CDR1 SGHTA, CDR2 FQGNSA. This CDR3 has 17 residues. V gave up 3 bases and J gave up 7 bases; unmatched junction bases: 11. CDR3 nucleotides: TGTGCCAGCAGCTTCCTCACGCTCGACAGGGGAAATTCACCCCTCCACTTT. Amino acids: CASSFLTLDRGNSPLHF. The whole variable domain, filled in from reference TRBV7-2 and TRBJ1-6, reads GAGVSQSPSNKVTEKGKDVELRCDPISGHTALYWYRQSLGQGLEFLIYFQGNSAPDKSGLPSDRFSAERTGGSVSTLTIQRTQQEDSAVYLCASSFLTLDRGNSPLHFGNGTRLTVT.

This clonotype was recorded a few times. CDR3 in amino acids: CASSSNRVTSKNTGELFF. The CDR3 coding sequence is TGTGCCAGCAGCTCTAACCGGGTGACATCAAAAAACACCGGGGAGCTGTTTTTT. This sequence joins TRBV11-2 and TRBJ2-2, with D unresolved. With 4 bases removed from V and 2 bases from J, the gap between germline ends came to 20 bases. This CDR3 is built from 18 residues. Germline lookup yields CDR1 SGHAT and CDR2 FQNNGV.

The rearrangement links TRBV18 to TRBJ2-7; 11 bases agree with TRBD2. The CDR3 has 15 residues. The J segment lost 2 bases and the V segment lost 5 bases, leaving 5 bases of the junction unmatched. In germline, CDR1 is KGHSH, CDR2 LQKENI. CDR3 in DNA: TGTGCCAGCTCAACGGGACTAGCGGACACCTACGAGCAGTACTTC. It translates to CASSTGLADTYEQYF.

This clonotype showed up just a few times. This sequence joins TRBV12-3 or TRBV12-4 and TRBJ1-1; D might be TRBD1 (5 bases). The CDR3 length is 14 residues. The V end was cut by 7 bases, the J end by 4 bases, with 16 bases between. The CDR3 DNA follows: TGTGCCAGCACTACTAATGGGGGTGGCACTGAAGCTTTCTTT. It yields the protein CASTTNGGGTEAFF.

The chain has TRBV7-6 and TRBJ2-7, with D perhaps matching TRBD2 (6 bases). The CDR3 covers 14 residues. CDR1 SGHVS and CDR2 FNYEAQ come from the germline V gene. The germline V and J ends were trimmed by 5 bases and 3 bases, with 14 bases remaining between them. CDR3 sequence: CASSPRGGGYEQYF. The CDR3 bases are TGTGCCAGCAGCCCCCGGGGAGGCGGCTACGAGCAGTACTTC.

The chain links TRBV4-1 to TRBJ1-2; D unclear. The CDR3 sequence is 13 residues long. Looked up from germline, CDR1 is MGHRA and CDR2 is YSYEKL. Trimming removed 1 base at V and 8 bases at J, with 11 bases between. CDR3 region: CASSQGPSVGYTF. CDR3 bases: TGCGCCAGCAGCCAAGGTCCGAGCGTCGGCTACACCTTC.

V usage is TRBV9 and J usage is TRBJ2-1; 7 bases line up with TRBD2. The CDR3 sequence is 17 residues long. From germline, CDR1 is SGDLS and CDR2 YYNGEE. The V segment lost 0 bases and the J segment 3 bases; nucleotides outside the gene matches: 9. Written as DNA, the CDR3 is TGTGCCAGCAGCGTAGGTAAGGCGGGAGCAGGCTACAATGAGCAGTTCTTC. Protein sequence: CASSVGKAGAGYNEQFF.

This chain links TRBV29-1 with TRBJ1-2; no reliable D call. The CDR3 length is 11 residues. Germline-derived CDR1 and CDR2 are SQVTM and ANQGSEA. Between the trimmed V and J ends, which lost 1 base and 4 bases, there was a span of 4 bases. The CDR3 sequence: CSVEGPYGYTF. The CDR3 region has the DNA TGCAGCGTTGAAGGGCCCTATGGCTACACCTTC. The full variable domain, completed using reference TRBV29-1 and TRBJ1-2, is SAVISQKPSRDICQRGTSLTIQCQVDSQVTMMFWYRQQPGQSLTLIATANQGSEATYESGFVIDKFPISRPNLTFSTLTVSNMSPEDSSIYLCSVEGPYGYTFGSGTRLTVV.

This clonotype came up a few times. V usage is TRBV3-1 and J usage is TRBJ2-2; 9 nucleotides align to TRBD2. Trimming cost V 4 bases and J 7 bases; bases outside gene matches: 7. This CDR3 region has 15 residues. Germline CDR1 reads LGHDT; CDR2 reads YNNKEL (reference sequence). CDR3 loop: CASSPGTSSIGELFF. DNA for the CDR3: TGTGCCAGCAGCCCGGGGACTAGCAGTATCGGGGAGCTGTTTTTT.

The chain recombines TRBV5-1 with TRBJ1-1, with unresolved D. The CDR3 contains 15 residues. Trimming took off 0 bases at V and 0 bases at J, with 9 bases between the two ends. Germline V gives CDR1 SGHRS, CDR2 YFSETQ. The CDR3 coding sequence is TGCGCCAGCAGCTTGGAGGGTACCCTGAACACTGAAGCTTTCTTT. Translation: CASSLEGTLNTEAFF.

The chain couples TRBV28 to TRBJ2-7; weak D call: TRBD1 (6 bases). CDR1 is MDHEN, CDR2 SYDVKM, per germline. Trimming took 2 bases from V and 3 from J, leaving 17 bases between them. The CDR3 is 16 amino acids. As DNA, the CDR3 is TGTGCCAGCAGTTTAGACGCGACAGGAAGCAACTACGAGCAGTACTTC. Translation: CASSLDATGSNYEQYF.

The chain is built from TRBV12-3 or TRBV12-4 and TRBJ2-3; D uncertain. Trimming stripped 6 bases from V and 3 bases from J, with 16 bases between. There are 15 residues in the CDR3. The CDR3 DNA follows: TGTGCCAGCAGCCCGACACCCGACACTACAGATACGCAGTATTTT. Encoded protein: CASSPTPDTTDTQYF.

This clonotype was recorded at least ten times. CDR3 DNA sequence: TGTGCCAGCAGCCAGAAGACCCCCCGAACGGTTTGGGTCACTGAAGCTTTCTTT. Protein sequence: CASSQKTPRTVWVTEAFF. The V call is TRBV3-1, the J call TRBJ1-1; D not certain. The CDR3 spans 18 residues. Trimming removed 3 bases from V and 4 bases from J, with 24 bases in between. Germline CDR1 LGHDT, CDR2 YNNKEL (reference sequence).

This clonotype was detected a few times. The V call is TRBV2, the J call TRBJ1-1, with D maybe TRBD1 (5 bases). With 6 bases removed from V and 7 bases from J, the gap between germline ends came to 15 bases. The CDR3 sequence is 13 residues long. Germline V CDR1 and CDR2: SNHLY, FYNNEI. Here the CDR3 DNA reads TGTGCCAGCAGCGGGGGTCCAGCGGATGAAGCTTTCTTT. Residues: CASSGGPADEAFF.

In its sample, this clonotype was seen a few times. This chain joins TRBV2 and TRBJ2-7; D is perhaps TRBD1 or TRBD2 (5 bases each). Looked up from germline, CDR1 is SNHLY and CDR2 is FYNNEI. The ends were cut back, 2 bases at V and 5 bases at J, with 16 bases in the middle. The CDR3 has 15 residues. The CDR3 coding sequence is TGTGCCAGCAGTGAATTCGGATCCTTGGGGGACGAGCAGTACTTC. Protein: CASSEFGSLGDEQYF.

The gene calls are TRBV21-1 and TRBJ1-2; TRBD1, the table's D call, lacks a check against the DNA. TRBV21-1 is a known pseudogene. CDR3 length equals 15 residues. Here the CDR3 DNA reads TGTGCCAGCAGCAAAAAGGACAGTTCAAACTATGGCTACACCTTC. Protein: CASSKKDSSNYGYTF.

The V and J genes are TRBV20-1 and TRBJ2-3, with 8 bases that match TRBD1. CDR1 is DFQATT, CDR2 SNEGSKA, per germline (reference sequence). The CDR3 is 13 amino acids. V lost 2 bases, J lost 5 bases, and 3 bases stayed unmatched. The CDR3 DNA is TGCAGTGCTAGACAGGGGGCAATAGATACGCAGTATTTT. As protein: CSARQGAIDTQYF.

V is TRBV11-2 and J is TRBJ1-1, with a tentative D call TRBD1 (5 bases). V was shortened by 1 base and J by 5 bases, with 14 bases between the two germline ends. This CDR3 region has 15 residues. Germline CDR1 and CDR2: SGHAT and FQNNGV. CDR3 region: CASSLAQGKVTEAFF. In nucleotides, the CDR3 is TGTGCCAGCAGCTTAGCGCAGGGAAAGGTTACTGAAGCTTTCTTT.

The rearrangement links TRBV5-6 to TRBJ2-2; D is undetermined. The CDR3 sequence is 16 residues long. The germline gives CDR1 SGHDT, CDR2 YYEEEE. Deletions cut 0 bases from V and 6 bases from J, with 15 bases between. The CDR3 here is CASSLGSVFFPGELFF. CDR3 coding DNA: TGTGCCAGCAGCTTGGGAAGTGTTTTTTTTCCCGGGGAGCTGTTTTTT.